Sequencing of this T cell receptor (beta chain) was carried out in a study of T cells in Graves' hyperthyroidism and ophthalmopathy. From RNA transcripts, TCR beta CDR3 regions were amplified. Primed by the HTBI set, a first-round RT-PCR was run on the TCR CDR3. TCRdb re-called the multiplex PCR reads with MiXCR, one entry per CDR3 protein. The table lists over 550,000 distinct CDR3 sequences, over 15% of them singletons. This clonotype was observed at least ten times. This TCR came from a woman aged 18 to 35 with Graves' hyperthyroidism. The sequenced material came from blood.

CDR3 region: CASSYTMFGTSGYNEQFF. The DNA of the CDR3 is TGTGCCAGCAGTTACACGATGTTCGGGACTAGCGGCTACAATGAGCAGTTCTTC. The rearrangement links TRBV6-5 to TRBJ2-1; the match to TRBD2 covers 11 bases. Trimming took 2 bases from V and 3 from J; bases not matched to a gene: 9. CDR1 is MNHEY, CDR2 SVGAGI, per germline. The CDR3 is made up of 18 amino acids.